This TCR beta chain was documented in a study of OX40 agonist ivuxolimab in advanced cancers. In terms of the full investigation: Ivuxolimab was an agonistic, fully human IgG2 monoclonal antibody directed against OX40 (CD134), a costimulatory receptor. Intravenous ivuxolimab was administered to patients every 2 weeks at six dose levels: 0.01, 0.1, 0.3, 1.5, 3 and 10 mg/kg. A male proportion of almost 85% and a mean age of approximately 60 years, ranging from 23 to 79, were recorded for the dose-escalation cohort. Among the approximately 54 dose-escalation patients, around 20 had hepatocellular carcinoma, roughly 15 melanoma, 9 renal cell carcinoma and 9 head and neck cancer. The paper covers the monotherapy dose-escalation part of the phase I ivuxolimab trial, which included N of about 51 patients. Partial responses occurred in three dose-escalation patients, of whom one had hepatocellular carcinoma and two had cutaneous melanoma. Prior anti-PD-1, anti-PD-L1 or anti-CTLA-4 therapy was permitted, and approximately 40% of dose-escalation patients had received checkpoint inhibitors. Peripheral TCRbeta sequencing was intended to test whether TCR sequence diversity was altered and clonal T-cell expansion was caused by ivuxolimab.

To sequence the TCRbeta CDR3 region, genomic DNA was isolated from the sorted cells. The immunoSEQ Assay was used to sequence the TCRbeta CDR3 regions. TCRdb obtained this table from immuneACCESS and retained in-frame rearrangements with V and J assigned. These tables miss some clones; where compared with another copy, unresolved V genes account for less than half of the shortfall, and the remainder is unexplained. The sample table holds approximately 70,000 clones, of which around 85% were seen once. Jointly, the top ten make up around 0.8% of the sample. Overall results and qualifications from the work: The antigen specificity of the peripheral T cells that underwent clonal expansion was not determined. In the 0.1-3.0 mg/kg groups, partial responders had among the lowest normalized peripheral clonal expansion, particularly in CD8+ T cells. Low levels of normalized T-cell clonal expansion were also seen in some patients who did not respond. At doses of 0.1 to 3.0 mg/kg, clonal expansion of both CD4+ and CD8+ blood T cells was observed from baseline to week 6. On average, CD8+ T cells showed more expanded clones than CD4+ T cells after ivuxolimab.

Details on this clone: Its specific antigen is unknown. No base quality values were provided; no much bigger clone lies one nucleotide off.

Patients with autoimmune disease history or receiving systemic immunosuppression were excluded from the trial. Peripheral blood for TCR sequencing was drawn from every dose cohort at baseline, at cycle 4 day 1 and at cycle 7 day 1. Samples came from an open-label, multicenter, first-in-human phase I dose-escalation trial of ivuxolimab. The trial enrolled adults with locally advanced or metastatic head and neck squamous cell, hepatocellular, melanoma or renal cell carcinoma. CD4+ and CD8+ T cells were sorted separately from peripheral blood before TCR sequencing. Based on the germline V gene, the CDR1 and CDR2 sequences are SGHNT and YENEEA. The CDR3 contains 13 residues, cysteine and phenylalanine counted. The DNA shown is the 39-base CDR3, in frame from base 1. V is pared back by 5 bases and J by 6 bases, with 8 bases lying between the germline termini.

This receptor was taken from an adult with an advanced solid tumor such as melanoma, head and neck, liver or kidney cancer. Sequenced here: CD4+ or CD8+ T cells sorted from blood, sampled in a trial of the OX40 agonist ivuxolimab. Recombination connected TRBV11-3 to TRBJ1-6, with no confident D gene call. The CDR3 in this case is CASSLDPNSPLHF. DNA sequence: TGTGCCAGCAGCCTTGATCCTAATTCACCCCTCCACTTT. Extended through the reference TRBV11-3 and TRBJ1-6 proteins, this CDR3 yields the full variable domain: EAGVVQSPRYKIIEKKQPVAFWCNPISGHNTLYWYLQNLGQGPELLIRYENEEAVDDSQLPKDRFSAERLKGVDSTLKIQPAELGDSAVYLCASSLDPNSPLHFGNGTRLTVT.